The present TCR beta chain was sequenced within a study of T cell clonotyping in hematopoietic cell transplantation. CDR1 and CDR2 from the germline V gene are SGHTA and FQGTGA. The CDR3 is 12 residues long. Trimming left V 5 bases short and J 9 bases short, with 11 bases between. This clone has more than one count but fewer than ten. The table came from immunoSEQ multiplex PCR; TCRdb's copy has only in-frame clones and leaves some out. The sample gives approximately 41,000 clones, 95% of which show up once; roughly 0.91% is in the top ten. This sequence joins TRBV7-3 and TRBJ2-1; TRBD1 might be the D (6 bases). Source material: peripheral blood mononuclear cells. The receptor was derived from a young man in good health. Some clones in this sample may be carry-over from other donors' samples. In DNA form, the CDR3 reads TGTGCCAGCAGCGAACAGGGTCTTGAGCAGTTCTTC. Translating gives CASSEQGLEQFF.